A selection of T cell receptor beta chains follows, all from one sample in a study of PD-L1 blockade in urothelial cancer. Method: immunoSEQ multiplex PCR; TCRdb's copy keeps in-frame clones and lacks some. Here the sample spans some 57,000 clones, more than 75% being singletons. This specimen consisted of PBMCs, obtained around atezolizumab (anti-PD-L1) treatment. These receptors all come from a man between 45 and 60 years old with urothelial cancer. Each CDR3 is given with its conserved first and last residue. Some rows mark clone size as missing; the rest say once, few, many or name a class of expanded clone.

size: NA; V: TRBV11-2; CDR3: CASTSWGGRSYEQYF
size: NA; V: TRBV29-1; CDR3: CSVVWTVEETQYF
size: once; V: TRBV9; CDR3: CASSQRELGNEQFF
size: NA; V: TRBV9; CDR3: CASRETGPTEAFF
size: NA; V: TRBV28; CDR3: CASSFRNGVNGYTF
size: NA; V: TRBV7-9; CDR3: CASSLGLAATDTQYF
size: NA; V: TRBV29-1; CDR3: CSVEADLAGGGETQYF
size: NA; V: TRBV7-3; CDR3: CASSPTPAGGTDTQYF
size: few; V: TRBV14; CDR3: CASSQFAGSYEQYF
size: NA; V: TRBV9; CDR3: CASSESRGANYEQYF
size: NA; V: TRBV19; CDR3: CASSMFGNTEAFF
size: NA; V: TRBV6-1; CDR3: CASSPRGGTEAFF
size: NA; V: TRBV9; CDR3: CASSVGRGNTGELFF
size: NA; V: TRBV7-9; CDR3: CASSSTQGLGMNTEAFF
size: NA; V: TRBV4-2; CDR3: CASSHGGQGGTEAFF
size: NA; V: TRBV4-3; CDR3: CASSQVVSMRNTEAFF
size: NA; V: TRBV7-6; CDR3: CASSLVAEVNTEAFF
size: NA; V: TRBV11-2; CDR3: CASNLGQRGNNEQFF
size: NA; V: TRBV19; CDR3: CASSIARQGVRIDYGYTF
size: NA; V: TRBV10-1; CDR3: CASSPDRFEKLFF
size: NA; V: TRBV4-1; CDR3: CASSQEQGYGYTF
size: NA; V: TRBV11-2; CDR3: CASSLRESPLGGETQYF
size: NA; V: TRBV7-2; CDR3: CASSSTGLGMNTEAFF
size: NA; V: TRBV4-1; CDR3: CASSQDPGARKATNEKLFF
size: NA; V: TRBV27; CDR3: CASSFTPGGSSPLHF
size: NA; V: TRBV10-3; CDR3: CAISSGLAGVSTDTQYF
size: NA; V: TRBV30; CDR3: CAWSGGTGTWDVLTF
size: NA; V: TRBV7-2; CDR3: CASSSASGYEQYF
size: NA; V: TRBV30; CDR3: CAWDRFANTGELFF
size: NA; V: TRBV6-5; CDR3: CASSYGGLYGYTF
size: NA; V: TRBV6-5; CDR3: CASSYGTSVHYEQYF
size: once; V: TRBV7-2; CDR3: CASSFSGNQPQHF
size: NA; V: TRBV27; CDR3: CASSLLGGTGPNQPQHF
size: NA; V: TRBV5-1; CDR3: CASSPPGHHSGANVLTF
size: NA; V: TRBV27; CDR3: CASGRARQGSYNEQFF
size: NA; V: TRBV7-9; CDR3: CASSLGQGVAYEQYF
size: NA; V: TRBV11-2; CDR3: CASSLIGGRVGDTEAFF
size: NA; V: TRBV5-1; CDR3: CASSSGLAGYEQYF
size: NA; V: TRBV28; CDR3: CASSFGSGRSYGYTF
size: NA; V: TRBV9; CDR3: CASSVGHRENTGELFF
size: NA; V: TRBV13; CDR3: CASSSGTSGPYEQYF
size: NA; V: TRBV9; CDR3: CASSAVGQGQEEKLFF
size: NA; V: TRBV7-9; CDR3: CASKGPGHNTDTQYF
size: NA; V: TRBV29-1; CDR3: CSVDTTGSWDNEQFF
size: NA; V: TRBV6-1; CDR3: CASSATGHYGYTF
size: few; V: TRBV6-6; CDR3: CASDNSGNYGYTF
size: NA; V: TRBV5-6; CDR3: CASSRRMDYYGYTF
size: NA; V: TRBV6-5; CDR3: CASRMSGRGEEQFF
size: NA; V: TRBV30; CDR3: CAWRDDSYEQFF
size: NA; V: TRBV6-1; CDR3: CASSESGTMPDTQYF
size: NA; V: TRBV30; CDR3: CAWSVRLGGTQYF
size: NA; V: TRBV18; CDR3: CASSPSGTNTGELFF
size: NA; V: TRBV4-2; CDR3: CASSLPRTGQNEKLFF